The rows below give T cell receptor beta chains drawn from one sample of a study of blood T cell repertoires in COVID-19. Only in-frame clones appear in the TCRdb table, and some are missing; sequencing was by immunoSEQ multiplex PCR. The table lists about 97,000 clones, 65% to 85% of them singletons. The specimen sequenced was peripheral blood. The receptor source for this set is a man aged 55 to 70 with acute or convalescent COVID-19. CDR3s include the opening cysteine and the closing phenylalanine or tryptophan. The order of the fields is clone size, J gene, V gene, CDR3 length, D gene, CDR3 protein, CDR3 DNA. The D gene is left open where the match is weak. A clone size is listed for some rows: how often the clone was seen (once, few, many), or a class if it is expanded.

clone_size: .
j_call: TRBJ2-2
v_call: TRBV7-2
cdr3_length: 15
d_call: TRBD1
cdr3_aa: CASSLGQGNTGELFF
cdr3_nt: TGTGCCAGCAGCCTGGGACAGGGGAACACCGGGGAGCTGTTTTTT

clone_size: .
j_call: TRBJ2-1
v_call: TRBV3-1/TRBV3-2
cdr3_length: 16
d_call: TRBD2
cdr3_aa: CASSQDGAGVLDEQFF
cdr3_nt: TGTGCCAGCAGCCAAGATGGGGCGGGAGTGTTGGATGAGCAGTTCTTC

clone_size: .
j_call: TRBJ1-6
v_call: TRBV6-1
cdr3_length: 16
d_call: .
cdr3_aa: CASSGSYSSYNSPLHF
cdr3_nt: TGTGCCAGCAGTGGCTCTTACAGCTCCTATAATTCACCCCTCCACTTT

clone_size: .
j_call: TRBJ1-4
v_call: TRBV27
cdr3_length: 15
d_call: .
cdr3_aa: CASSPSGFLNEKLFF
cdr3_nt: TGTGCCAGCAGTCCCTCCGGGTTCCTGAATGAAAAACTGTTTTTT

clone_size: .
j_call: TRBJ1-2
v_call: TRBV27
cdr3_length: 13
d_call: .
cdr3_aa: CASSPARSHGYTF
cdr3_nt: TGTGCCAGCAGCCCCGCGCGTAGCCATGGCTACACCTTC

clone_size: .
j_call: TRBJ2-7
v_call: TRBV6-2/TRBV6-3
cdr3_length: 15
d_call: TRBD1
cdr3_aa: CASSYRMTGGYEQYF
cdr3_nt: TGTGCCAGCAGTTACAGAATGACAGGGGGCTACGAGCAGTACTTC

clone_size: few
j_call: TRBJ1-2
v_call: TRBV27
cdr3_length: 12
d_call: .
cdr3_aa: CASSSGGYGYTF
cdr3_nt: TGTGCCAGCAGTTCCGGGGGCTATGGCTACACCTTC

clone_size: .
j_call: TRBJ2-6
v_call: TRBV7-9
cdr3_length: 16
d_call: .
cdr3_aa: CASGAIGGPGANVLTF
cdr3_nt: TGTGCCAGCGGAGCCATTGGAGGTCCCGGGGCCAACGTCCTGACTTTC

clone_size: .
j_call: TRBJ2-5
v_call: TRBV7-3
cdr3_length: 14
d_call: TRBD2
cdr3_aa: CASSLSGSGETQYF
cdr3_nt: TGTGCCAGCAGTTTGAGCGGGAGCGGAGAGACCCAGTACTTC

clone_size: .
j_call: TRBJ1-1
v_call: TRBV4-1
cdr3_length: 16
d_call: .
cdr3_aa: CASSQGVTEKNTEAFF
cdr3_nt: TGCGCCAGCAGCCAAGGGGTGACAGAAAAAAACACTGAAGCTTTCTTT

clone_size: .
j_call: TRBJ2-1
v_call: TRBV6-4
cdr3_length: 15
d_call: TRBD2
cdr3_aa: CASSERGGSYNEQFF
cdr3_nt: TGTGCCAGCAGTGAGCGGGGGGGCTCCTACAATGAGCAGTTCTTC

clone_size: many
j_call: TRBJ1-1
v_call: TRBV7-9
cdr3_length: 14
d_call: .
cdr3_aa: CASSFWGPNTEAFF
cdr3_nt: TGTGCCAGCAGCTTTTGGGGGCCGAACACTGAAGCTTTCTTT

clone_size: .
j_call: TRBJ2-1
v_call: TRBV28
cdr3_length: 17
d_call: TRBD1
cdr3_aa: CASSLDRGDYYYNEQFF
cdr3_nt: TGTGCCAGCAGCCTGGACAGGGGGGACTACTACTACAATGAGCAGTTCTTC

clone_size: .
j_call: TRBJ1-2
v_call: TRBV29-1
cdr3_length: 19
d_call: TRBD1
cdr3_aa: CSVDGRPGTGGGGNYGYTF
cdr3_nt: TGCAGCGTTGATGGCCGCCCCGGGACAGGGGGTGGCGGTAACTATGGCTACACCTTC

clone_size: .
j_call: TRBJ2-1
v_call: TRBV6-2/TRBV6-3
cdr3_length: 16
d_call: TRBD2
cdr3_aa: CASSTLIGGTYNEQFF
cdr3_nt: TGTGCCAGCAGTACCCTAATCGGGGGGACCTACAATGAGCAGTTCTTC

clone_size: .
j_call: TRBJ2-3
v_call: TRBV4-3
cdr3_length: 15
d_call: .
cdr3_aa: CASSQDRVVTDTQYF
cdr3_nt: TGCGCCAGCAGCCAAGACAGGGTGGTTACAGATACGCAGTATTTT

clone_size: .
j_call: TRBJ2-5
v_call: TRBV7-2
cdr3_length: 15
d_call: TRBD1
cdr3_aa: CASSAGQGTEETQYF
cdr3_nt: TGTGCCAGCAGCGCCGGACAGGGAACGGAGGAGACCCAGTACTTC

clone_size: .
j_call: TRBJ2-1
v_call: TRBV7-9
cdr3_length: 16
d_call: TRBD2
cdr3_aa: CASSLGLAGWDNEQFF
cdr3_nt: TGTGCCAGCAGCTTAGGACTAGCGGGTTGGGACAATGAGCAGTTCTTC

clone_size: .
j_call: TRBJ2-3
v_call: TRBV6-2/TRBV6-3
cdr3_length: 15
d_call: .
cdr3_aa: CASSAAGDSTDTQYF
cdr3_nt: TGTGCCAGCAGCGCTGCAGGGGATTCTACAGATACGCAGTATTTT

clone_size: .
j_call: TRBJ2-7
v_call: TRBV5-5
cdr3_length: 16
d_call: .
cdr3_aa: CASSYGQRDDSYEQYF
cdr3_nt: TGTGCCAGCAGCTATGGACAGAGAGACGACTCCTACGAGCAGTACTTC

clone_size: few
j_call: TRBJ2-7
v_call: TRBV19
cdr3_length: 16
d_call: .
cdr3_aa: CASSIRGGDSPTKQYF
cdr3_nt: TGTGCCAGTAGTATTAGGGGGGGGGATTCTCCTACGAAGCAGTACTTC

clone_size: .
j_call: TRBJ2-7
v_call: TRBV7-2
cdr3_length: 14
d_call: .
cdr3_aa: CASSFSRQIYEQYF
cdr3_nt: TGTGCCAGCAGCTTTAGCCGACAGATCTACGAGCAGTACTTC

clone_size: .
j_call: TRBJ2-3
v_call: TRBV3-1/TRBV3-2
cdr3_length: 16
d_call: TRBD2
cdr3_aa: CASSPGLAGRTDTQYF
cdr3_nt: TGTGCCAGCAGCCCAGGGCTAGCGGGGAGAACAGATACGCAGTATTTT

clone_size: .
j_call: TRBJ1-1
v_call: TRBV18
cdr3_length: 19
d_call: TRBD1
cdr3_aa: CASSPTGTPPQTGGTEAFF
cdr3_nt: TGTGCCAGCTCACCTACCGGAACCCCCCCCCAGACAGGGGGCACTGAAGCTTTCTTT

clone_size: .
j_call: TRBJ1-1
v_call: TRBV5-1
cdr3_length: 16
d_call: .
cdr3_aa: CASSLGQGYMNTEAFF
cdr3_nt: TGCGCCAGCAGCTTGGGGCAGGGTTACATGAACACTGAAGCTTTCTTT

clone_size: .
j_call: TRBJ1-5
v_call: TRBV19
cdr3_length: 15
d_call: .
cdr3_aa: CASSRDSYSNQPQHF
cdr3_nt: TGTGCCAGTAGCCGTGACAGCTATAGCAATCAGCCCCAGCATTTT

clone_size: .
j_call: TRBJ2-1
v_call: TRBV2
cdr3_length: 15
d_call: .
cdr3_aa: CASSELEPTYNEQFF
cdr3_nt: TGTGCCAGCAGTGAACTAGAGCCAACCTACAATGAGCAGTTCTTC

clone_size: .
j_call: TRBJ2-7
v_call: TRBV10-2
cdr3_length: 15
d_call: TRBD1
cdr3_aa: CASSGTGVASYEQYF
cdr3_nt: TGCGCCAGCAGTGGGACAGGGGTCGCATCCTACGAGCAGTACTTC

clone_size: .
j_call: TRBJ2-4
v_call: TRBV7-2
cdr3_length: 16
d_call: TRBD2
cdr3_aa: CASSWTGTSEENIQYF
cdr3_nt: TGTGCCAGCAGTTGGACCGGGACTAGCGAGGAAAACATTCAGTACTTC

clone_size: .
j_call: TRBJ2-3
v_call: TRBV18
cdr3_length: 14
d_call: .
cdr3_aa: CASSPLQGADTQYF
cdr3_nt: TGTGCCAGCTCACCACTACAGGGTGCAGATACGCAGTATTTT

clone_size: .
j_call: TRBJ1-6
v_call: TRBV19
cdr3_length: 15
d_call: TRBD1
cdr3_aa: CASSNDRGLVSPLHF
cdr3_nt: TGTGCCAGTAGTAACGACAGGGGGCTCGTTTCACCCCTCCACTTT

clone_size: once
j_call: TRBJ1-4
v_call: TRBV7-8
cdr3_length: 19
d_call: TRBD1
cdr3_aa: CASSLRARQGAATNEKLFF
cdr3_nt: TGTGCCAGCAGTTTAAGGGCCAGACAGGGGGCGGCAACTAATGAAAAACTGTTTTTT

clone_size: .
j_call: TRBJ2-7
v_call: TRBV9
cdr3_length: 14
d_call: TRBD1
cdr3_aa: CASSPLGQVYEQYF
cdr3_nt: TGTGCCAGCAGTCCCCTGGGACAGGTCTACGAGCAGTACTTC

clone_size: .
j_call: TRBJ1-6
v_call: TRBV5-4
cdr3_length: 15
d_call: TRBD1
cdr3_aa: CASSQGQGYNSPLHF
cdr3_nt: TGTGCCAGCAGCCAGGGACAGGGTTATAATTCACCCCTCCACTTT

clone_size: .
j_call: TRBJ2-1
v_call: TRBV6-5
cdr3_length: 15
d_call: TRBD2
cdr3_aa: CASTLTSGGYNEQFF
cdr3_nt: TGTGCCAGCACCCTGACTAGCGGGGGGTATAATGAGCAGTTCTTC